Given below is one TCR beta chain in context. V was pared by 1 base and J by 4 bases, with 3 bases of the junction left unmatched. Looked up from germline, CDR1 is SGHDN and CDR2 is FVKESK. The CDR3 totals 16 residues. The data originate from a study of blood T cell repertoires in COVID-19. Study-level information: There were acute and convalescent COVID-19 samples, and they came from the United States, Italy and Spain. PBMCs, B-cell-depleted T cells, or T cells provided the cDNA or gDNA that made up the material.

Original data processing: Estimation of nucleated cell counts was performed using reference gene primer amplification. TCRdb's copy holds only in-frame clones and misses some; the assay was immunoSEQ multiplex PCR. For V, J and clone size, that table is used; D and trimming come from the DNA. The sample holds around 140,000 clones, over 70% seen once. The sequencing sample was made of peripheral blood. This clonotype was obtained from a man aged 50 or older with active COVID-19. V is TRBV14 and J is TRBJ2-2, with 10 bases identical to TRBD1. The CDR3 DNA reads TGTGCCAGCAGCCAAGGGGGGACAGGGGTCACCGGGGAGCTGTTTTTT. Protein: CASSQGGTGVTGELFF.